The TCR beta chain under discussion was sequenced for a study of T cell responses to AZD1222 COVID-19 vaccine. In the study overall: Pooled samples include second doses given at about 4 or 12 weeks. Study results and caveats: Donors in the cohort were predominantly white British and more often female, and clonal diversity was possibly underestimated. Two AZD1222 administrations were followed by greater Spike-specific TCR breadth and depth. Only 5 or 6 people who got AZD1222 tested seropositive at baseline.

This clone was seen a handful of times. Its matching antigen is unknown. Generated by immunoSEQ multiplex PCR, the TCRdb table keeps only in-frame clones and is missing some. The sample includes about 120,000 clones, 90% of them seen just once. CDR3 length equals 17 residues. The V end lost 1 base, the J end lost 4 bases, and 17 bases lay between the germline ends. The germline gives CDR1 MDHEN, CDR2 SYDVKM. Sequencing used peripheral blood, obtained on day 0 of AZD1222 vaccination. The J gene is TRBJ2-1, the V gene TRBV28; tentative D call: TRBD2 (6 bases). The TCR was taken from an adult in good health. The CDR3 loop reads CASSLLREAYFYNEQFF. CDR3 nucleotide sequence: TGTGCCAGCAGTTTATTAAGGGAGGCTTACTTTTACAATGAGCAGTTCTTC.